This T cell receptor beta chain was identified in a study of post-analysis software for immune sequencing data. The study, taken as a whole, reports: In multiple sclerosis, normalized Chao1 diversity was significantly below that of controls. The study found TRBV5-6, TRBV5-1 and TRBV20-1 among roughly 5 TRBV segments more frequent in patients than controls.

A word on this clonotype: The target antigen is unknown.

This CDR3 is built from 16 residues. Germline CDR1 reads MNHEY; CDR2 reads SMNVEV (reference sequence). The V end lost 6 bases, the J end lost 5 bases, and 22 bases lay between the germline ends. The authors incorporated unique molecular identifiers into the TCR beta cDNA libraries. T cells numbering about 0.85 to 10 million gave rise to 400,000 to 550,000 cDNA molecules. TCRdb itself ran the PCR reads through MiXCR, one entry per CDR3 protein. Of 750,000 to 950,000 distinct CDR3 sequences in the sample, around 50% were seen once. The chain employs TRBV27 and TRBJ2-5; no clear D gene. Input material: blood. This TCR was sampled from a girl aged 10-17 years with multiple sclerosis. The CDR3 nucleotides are TGTGCCAGCAGCCTTACGGCCTTCAGCGCGACCGAGACCCAGTACTTC. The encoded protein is CASSLTAFSATETQYF.